Following are 2 T cell receptor beta chains from one sample sequenced in a study of T cells in Graves' hyperthyroidism and ophthalmopathy. Researchers took RNA transcripts and amplified the TCR beta CDR3 regions from them. TCR CDR3 regions were first amplified by RT-PCR with HTBI primers. TCRdb itself ran the multiplex PCR reads through MiXCR, one entry per CDR3 protein. The repertoire holds fewer than 350,000 distinct CDR3 sequences, roughly a fifth seen once, with under 40% in the top ten. Source material: blood. Receptors were obtained from a man aged 50-59 years with Graves' ophthalmopathy.

The V gene is TRBV10-3, the J gene TRBJ2-5, with TRBD1 matching over 8 bases. The CDR3 is 14 amino acids. V was pared by 4 bases and J by 4 bases, with 5 bases of the junction left unmatched. From germline, CDR1 is ENHRY and CDR2 SYGVKD. In nucleotides, the CDR3 is TGTGCCATCAGTGCGAACAGGGGGAGAGAGACCCAGTACTTC. Protein product: CAISANRGRETQYF.

This clonotype was found a few times. CDR3 sequence (DNA): TGTGCCAGCAGCCAAGTAGCTACTTACCAAGAGACCCAGTACTTC. It is translated as CASSQVATYQETQYF. The V call is TRBV4-2, the J call TRBJ2-5; D not certain. CDR3 length: 15 amino acids. The germline gives CDR1 LGHNA, CDR2 YNFKEQ. Trimming pared 1 base from V and 0 bases from J, leaving 9 bases between.